These 23 T cell receptor beta chains were sequenced from one sample in a study of blood T cell repertoires in COVID-19 (dated by TCRdb to the early 2020s). The method behind the library was the immunoSEQ multiplex PCR assay. As stored in TCRdb, this immuneACCESS dataset retains in-frame rearrangements with V and J assigned. A fraction of the clones does not appear; measured against another copy, unresolved V genes explain less than half of the discrepancy, and the remainder lacks a known reason. This sample has about 220,000 clones in its table, and more than 65% of those were observed once. The ten most abundant clones make up approximately 4% of the sample. The sequencing input was peripheral blood. These receptors were obtained from a woman older than 75 with acute or convalescent COVID-19.

The chain recombines TRBV6-2 or TRBV6-3 with TRBJ1-2; D gene unclear. The CDR3 has 13 amino acids. The germline V gene encodes CDR1 MNHEY and CDR2 SVGEGT. Between the trimmed V and J ends, which lost 5 bases and 4 bases, there was a span of 11 bases. The CDR3 reads CASSPIYSYGYTF. The CDR3, as DNA: TGTGCCAGCAGTCCGATTTACAGCTATGGCTACACCTTC.

J is TRBJ2-7 and V is TRBV27; 11 nucleotides align to TRBD2. The V gene end was trimmed by 8 bases and the J gene end by 4 bases; junction bases not matched to a gene: 4. This CDR3 contains 13 residues. CDR1 MNHEY and CDR2 SMNVEV come from the germline V gene (reference sequence). CDR3 in amino acids: CASRRLAGYEQYF. In DNA, the CDR3 is TGTGCCAGCCGCCGACTAGCGGGGTACGAGCAGTACTTC.

The CDR3 loop reads CAWRTGQVLYYGYTF. The CDR3, as DNA: TGTGCCTGGAGGACCGGACAGGTGCTATACTATGGCTACACCTTC. This sequence joins TRBV30 and TRBJ1-2; 7 nucleotides match TRBD1. Germline CDR1 is GTSNPN and CDR2 is SVGIG (reference sequence). CDR3 length: 15 residues. V lost 3 bases to trimming and J lost 3 bases; unmatched junction nucleotides: 10.

The V call is TRBV28, the J call TRBJ2-3; TRBD2 agrees at 8 bases. CDR3 length equals 15 residues. CDR1 and CDR2 (germline): MDHEN, SYDVKM. V lost 7 bases, J lost 1 base, and 7 bases stayed unmatched. The DNA of the CDR3 is TGTGCCAGCACCGGGGGGGCCGTTGGCACAGATACGCAGTATTTT. This sequence encodes CASTGGAVGTDTQYF. The full variable domain, its missing parts supplied by reference TRBV28 and TRBJ2-3, is DVKVTQSSRYLVKRTGEKVFLECVQDMDHENMFWYRQDPGLGLRLIYFSYDVKMKEKGDIPEGYSVSREKKERFSLILESASTNQTSMYLCASTGGAVGTDTQYFGPGTRLTVL.

The chain has TRBV28 and TRBJ1-5; tentatively, D is TRBD1 (5 bases). The germline V gene has CDR1 MDHEN and CDR2 SYDVKM. The CDR3 has 14 amino acids. Trimming pared 7 bases from V and 0 bases from J, leaving 10 bases between. The CDR3 nucleotides are TGTGCCAGCAATCCGGGGGGTAGCAATCAGCCCCAGCATTTT. Translated, it gives CASNPGGSNQPQHF.

This chain's CDR3 is CASSLLAGPSYEQYF. As DNA, the CDR3 is TGTGCCAGCAGCTTACTAGCGGGGCCCTCCTACGAGCAGTACTTC. The chain combines TRBV11-3 with TRBJ2-7; TRBD2 agrees at 9 bases. The CDR3 is 15 residues long. Germline trimming cut 2 bases from V and 0 bases from J; bases unmatched to any gene: 2. The V gene's germline CDR1 is SGHNT and CDR2 YENEEA.

V is TRBV10-3 and J is TRBJ2-1; the D is unclear. The CDR3 loop spans 10 amino acids. The V gene lost 10 bases and the J gene lost 5 bases, with 6 bases spanning the gap. Germline lookup yields CDR1 ENHRY and CDR2 SYGVKD. In DNA, the CDR3 is TGTGCCACCTCGGACAATGAGCAGTTCTTC. It translates to CATSDNEQFF.

The rearrangement joins TRBV19 to TRBJ1-1; TRBD1 agrees at 8 bases. The CDR3 is 16 amino acids. Trimming cost V 6 bases and J 5 bases; bases outside gene matches: 14. Germline V lookup: CDR1 LNHDA, CDR2 SQIVND (reference sequence). CDR3 coding DNA: TGTGCCAGTAGGGTAAAGTACAGGACAGGGAATACTGAAGCTTTCTTT. This translates into CASRVKYRTGNTEAFF.

The chain is built from TRBV21-1 and TRBJ2-1; the table's D gene call, TRBD1, was not cross checked with the DNA. TRBV21-1 counts as a pseudogene. The CDR3 is 13 amino acids. The CDR3 DNA is TGTGCCAGCAGTTGTGACAGGCACAATGAGCAGTTCTTC. The encoded protein is CASSCDRHNEQFF.

The sample holds a few counts of this clone. The chain has TRBV2 and TRBJ1-5, with 8 bases lining up with TRBD1. The CDR3 spans 16 residues. CDR1 and CDR2 (germline): SNHLY, FYNNEI. Trimming cost V 6 bases and J 5 bases; bases outside gene matches: 12. The CDR3 sequence: CASSEGFTGGDQPQHF. CDR3 coding DNA: TGTGCCAGCAGCGAGGGTTTTACAGGGGGGGATCAGCCCCAGCATTTT.

V gene TRBV18 combines with J gene TRBJ2-1; 11 bases are a match to TRBD2. CDR3 length: 17 amino acids. Germline CDR1 KGHSH, CDR2 LQKENI. Trimming removed 1 base from V and 6 bases from J; junction bases left unmatched: 8. The CDR3 region has the DNA TGTGCCAGCTCACCACGGGTAGCGGGGGGGCCGGCCAATGAGCAGTTCTTC. This gives the protein CASSPRVAGGPANEQFF.

This sequence joins TRBV2 and TRBJ2-7; tentative D call: TRBD1 (6 bases). Germline V gives CDR1 SNHLY, CDR2 FYNNEI. This CDR3 comprises 11 residues. The germline V and J ends were trimmed by 7 bases and 3 bases, with 7 bases remaining between them. The CDR3 DNA reads as TGTGCCAGCACCAGGGGCTACGAGCAGTACTTC. This encodes CASTRGYEQYF.

The V and J genes are TRBV21-1 and TRBJ1-1. TRBV21-1 is a known pseudogene. The CDR3 spans 14 residues. Here the CDR3 DNA reads TGTGCCAGCAGCAAATCCCCGGAGGTTGGGCGCGCTTTCTTT. It codes for CASSKSPEVGRAFF.

The chain is built from TRBV7-9 and TRBJ2-7, with TRBD1 matching over 10 bases. CDR1 SEHNR and CDR2 FQNEAQ come from the germline V gene (reference sequence). With V trimmed by 6 bases and J by 6 bases, 8 bases remained unmatched. The CDR3 loop spans 14 amino acids. CDR3 amino acids: CASRPRTGGSEQYF. CDR3 bases: TGTGCCAGCAGGCCACGGACAGGGGGAAGCGAGCAGTACTTC.

The V gene is TRBV6-5, the J gene TRBJ1-4; possibly TRBD1 for D (5 bases). The V gene's germline CDR1 is MNHEY and CDR2 SVGAGI. The CDR3 is made up of 14 amino acids. V was pared by 0 bases and J by 13 bases, with 15 bases between. The CDR3 loop reads CASSYSLGGGGLFF. The DNA for the CDR3 is TGTGCCAGCAGTTACTCCCTGGGTGGGGGGGGACTGTTTTTT.

The chain recombines TRBV28 with TRBJ2-7, with a weak D call TRBD2 (5 bases). Germline CDR1 reads MDHEN; CDR2 reads SYDVKM. V gave up 5 bases and J gave up 2 bases, with 10 bases separating them. This CDR3 is built from 13 residues. CDR3 loop: CASSRGSTYEQYF. DNA for the CDR3: TGTGCCAGCAGTCGCGGGTCCACCTACGAGCAGTACTTC.

The chain carries TRBV5-5 and TRBJ1-3; D may be TRBD1 (6 bases). The V gene's germline CDR1 is SGHKS and CDR2 YYEKEE (reference sequence). This CDR3 has 15 amino acids. Between the trimmed V and J ends, which lost 5 bases and 2 bases, there was a span of 14 bases. The DNA of the CDR3 is TGTGCCAGCAGTTTTACAGGGTCGACTGGAAACACCATATATTTT. This gives the protein CASSFTGSTGNTIYF.

This clone was seen just once. The V call is TRBV5-1, the J call TRBJ2-5, with D possibly being TRBD2 (6 bases). V gave up 4 bases and J gave up 2 bases, with 15 bases separating them. This CDR3 is 15 amino acids long. CDR1 and CDR2 from the germline V gene are SGHRS and YFSETQ. The CDR3 nucleotides are TGCGCCAGCAGCGTTCTCCGGGGGTGGCAAGAGACCCAGTACTTC. Its protein product is CASSVLRGWQETQYF.

The genes are TRBV6-5 and TRBJ1-5; 7 bases are a match to TRBD1. The V and J ends lost 5 bases and 0 bases, in that order; junction bases with no gene match: 4. The CDR3 is made up of 15 amino acids. Germline CDR1 is MNHEY and CDR2 is SVGAGI. The DNA of the CDR3 is TGTGCCAGCAGTCAGGACAGGTATAGCAATCAGCCCCAGCATTTT. Translating gives CASSQDRYSNQPQHF.

The chain recombines TRBV18 with TRBJ2-7; 8 bases match TRBD1. CDR3 length equals 14 residues. V shed 2 bases, J shed 5 bases, and the junction held 5 bases outside the gene matches. The V gene's germline CDR1 is KGHSH and CDR2 LQKENI. The CDR3 DNA follows: TGTGCCAGCTCACCATCAGGACAGGGTAACGAGCAGTACTTC. Its protein is CASSPSGQGNEQYF.

This clone was picked up one time. CDR3 sequence reads: CASSVRNRDSGYEQYF. The CDR3 DNA follows: TGTGCCAGTAGTGTACGTAACCGGGACAGTGGATACGAGCAGTACTTC. V gene TRBV19 combines with J gene TRBJ2-7; 7 bases agree with TRBD1. From germline, CDR1 is LNHDA and CDR2 SQIVND (reference sequence). This CDR3 is 16 amino acids long. Unmatched junction bases numbered 14, after V lost 5 bases and J lost 4 bases.

The chain employs TRBV2 and TRBJ2-2, with D tentatively TRBD1 (7 bases). There are 16 residues in the CDR3. The germline gives CDR1 SNHLY, CDR2 FYNNEI. Trimming pared 5 bases from V and 0 bases from J, leaving 13 bases between. The CDR3 sequence: CASSPGGPANTGELFF. CDR3 coding DNA: TGTGCCAGCAGTCCAGGGGGGCCCGCGAACACCGGGGAGCTGTTTTTT.

V usage is TRBV5-8 and J usage is TRBJ1-6; TRBD1 aligns across 7 bases. Germline V gives CDR1 SGHTS, CDR2 YDEGEE. The CDR3 totals 20 residues. The J segment lost 0 bases and the V segment lost 3 bases, leaving 15 bases of the junction unmatched. Here the CDR3 reads CASSSTPRDSLSSYNSPLHF. The CDR3, as DNA: TGTGCCAGCAGCTCCACCCCGCGGGACAGCCTTTCCTCCTATAATTCACCCCTCCACTTT.